This T cell receptor beta chain is drawn from a study of T cells expressing NK-cell markers. Study summary: Sorted T-cell subsets CD3+CD56+NKG2C+, CD3+CD56+NKG2C- and CD3+CD56-NKG2C+ were TCR beta-sequenced. Seven donors tested HCMV-seropositive and one tested seronegative among the eight sequenced. Study-wide results and limits: The CD3+CD56-NKG2C+ fraction of a handful of donors was likewise dominated by these clonotypes.

As regards this clonotype: What it binds is unknown.

As the method of synthesis, 5'RACE template switching with UMIs yielded TCR beta cDNA. From the 5' RACE reads, TCRdb lists one entry per CDR3 protein and no DNA. The sample has 400,000 to 500,000 distinct CDR3 sequences. Sequenced sample: blood T cells: a sorted CD56 or NKG2C T cell subset, CD4+ or CD8+ T cells, or bulk PBMC T cells (not recorded which). This TCR came from a woman aged 18-70 years in good health.

CDR3: CASSGTGGDEQYF. The chain combines TRBV9 with TRBJ2-7; without DNA, the TCRdb call of TRBD1 cannot be checked. Germline V gives CDR1 SGDLS, CDR2 YYNGEE. This CDR3 spans 13 amino acids.